This record looks at one T cell receptor beta chain sequence and its context. Vbeta (60) and Jbeta (13) primers were used in the PCR. Only in-frame clones appear in the TCRdb table, and some are missing; sequencing was by immunoSEQ multiplex PCR. Found here are about 120,000 clones, 74% of them singletons; the top ten hold 2% to 2.5%. The sample originates from a study of cytomegalovirus exposure and HLA in healthy donors. Study context: A previous analysis identified 117 million unique TCR beta sequences derived from some 170 million T cells.

CDR3 size: 13 residues. The V end was cut by 3 bases, the J end by 6 bases, with 9 bases between. Germline V gene data show CDR1 as LNHDA and CDR2 as SQIVND (reference sequence). The TCR originated in a human donor in good health. The rearrangement joins TRBV19 to TRBJ2-1, with D unclear. The specimen sequenced was PBMCs. As DNA, the CDR3 is TGTGCCAGTAGTATGAATAGCTTCAATGAGCAGTTCTTC. Translation gives CASSMNSFNEQFF.